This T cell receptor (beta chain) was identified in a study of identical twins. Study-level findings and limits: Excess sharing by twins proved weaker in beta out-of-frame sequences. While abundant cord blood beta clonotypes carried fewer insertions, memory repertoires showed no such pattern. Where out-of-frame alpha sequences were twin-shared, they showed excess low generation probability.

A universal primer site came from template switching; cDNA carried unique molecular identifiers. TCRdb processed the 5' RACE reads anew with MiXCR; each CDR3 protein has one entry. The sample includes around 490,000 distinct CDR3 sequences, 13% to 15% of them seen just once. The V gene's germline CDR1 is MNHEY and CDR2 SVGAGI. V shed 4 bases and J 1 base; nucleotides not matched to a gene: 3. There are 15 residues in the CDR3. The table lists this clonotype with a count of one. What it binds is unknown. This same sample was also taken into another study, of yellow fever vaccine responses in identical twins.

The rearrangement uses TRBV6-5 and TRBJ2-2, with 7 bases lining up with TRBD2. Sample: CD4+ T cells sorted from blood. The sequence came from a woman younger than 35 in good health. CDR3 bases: TGTGCCAGCAGTTTCAAGCGGGGGAACACCGGGGAGCTGTTTTTT. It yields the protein CASSFKRGNTGELFF.